Listed below are T cell receptor beta chains from one sample, sequenced in a study of read filtering for tumor transcriptome and immune sequencing. MiXCR, run by TCRdb on the reads, gives a single entry per CDR3 protein. The sample holds over 50,000 distinct CDR3 sequences; approximately 15% are singletons and the top ten take around 45%. Sequenced sample: a population of CD138-negative cells sorted from bone marrow. These receptors came from a donor over 35 with multiple myeloma. The CDR3 runs from the conserved cysteine through the conserved F or W. Fields, in order: J gene, D gene, clone size, CDR3 length, V gene, CDR3 DNA, CDR3 protein. The D gene is left open where the match is weak. Rows give clone size only sometimes, using once, few, many, or a class for an expanded clone.

>TRBJ1-4|.|.|14|TRBV30
TGTGCCTGGAGTGGGACGGACACCAATGAAAAACTGTTTTTT
CAWSGTDTNEKLFF
>TRBJ2-7|TRBD2|many|12|TRBV5-1
TGCGCCAGCAGCCCCACAGCGGGAGAGGAGTACTTC
CASSPTAGEEYF
>TRBJ2-5|.|few|15|TRBV7-8
TGTGCCAGCAGCCTGTGGGAGGCCCCTAAAGAGACCCAGTACTTC
CASSLWEAPKETQYF
>TRBJ2-1|.|.|12|TRBV5-1
TGCGCCAGCAGCTTGAACAACAATGAGCAGTTCTTC
CASSLNNNEQFF
>TRBJ1-2|.|many|12|TRBV20-1
TGCAGTGCTAGAGTCGGGGGACGCGGCTACACCTTC
CSARVGGRGYTF
>TRBJ2-1|.|many|15|TRBV14
TGTGCCAGCAGTCCGGGGTTGAGCTCCTACAATGAGCAGTTCTTC
CASSPGLSSYNEQFF
>TRBJ2-1|TRBD2|few|17|TRBV7-9
TGTGCCAGCAGCTTTGGTGGCCGCTGGACTAGCGGGGAGGGAGGTCTCTTC
CASSFGGRWTSGEGGLF
>TRBJ2-1|.|.|15|TRBV24-1
TGTGCCACCAGTGATATGTGGACGACCTACAATGAGCAGTTCTTC
CATSDMWTTYNEQFF
>TRBJ2-6|.|.|18|TRBV5-5
TGTGCCAGCAGCTCACCGGGACTCGGCCCTGACGGGGCCAACGTCCTGACTTTC
CASSSPGLGPDGANVLTF
>TRBJ2-3|TRBD1|many|16|TRBV7-9
TGTGCCAGCAGCAAAGGGACAGGTACTAGCACAGATACGCAGTATTTT
CASSKGTGTSTDTQYF
>TRBJ2-7|TRBD2|many|15|TRBV5-5
TGTGCCAGCAGCTCTTTACTAGCGGGGGCCTACGAGCAGTACTTC
CASSSLLAGAYEQYF
>TRBJ2-5|.|many|13|TRBV9
TGTGCCAGCAGAGCGGGTGATGAAGAGACCCAGTACTTC
CASRAGDEETQYF
>TRBJ2-5|.|many|14|TRBV5-1
TGCGCCAGCAGCTGGACGGGACTCCAAGAGACCCAGTACTTC
CASSWTGLQETQYF
>TRBJ2-3|.|many|16|TRBV7-9
TGTGCCAGCAGCCCCCAGTCCGGGGGCAGTTGGGATACGCAGTATTTT
CASSPQSGGSWDTQYF
>TRBJ2-7|.|many|14|TRBV27
TGTGCCAGCAGTTTGTCAGGTGAGACCTACGAGCAGTACTTC
CASSLSGETYEQYF
>TRBJ1-2|TRBD1|.|17|TRBV4-2
TGTGCCAGCAGCCAAGGGGGGACAGGGCGATTGGTCTATGGCTACACCTTC
CASSQGGTGRLVYGYTF
>TRBJ2-7|TRBD1|few|15|TRBV5-4
TGTGCCAGCAGCCTACCGACGGGACAGGGCTACGAGCAGTACTTC
CASSLPTGQGYEQYF
>TRBJ2-7|TRBD1|many|16|TRBV27
TGTGCCAGCAGTTATTATGGACCTACAGGGGTCTACGAGCAGTACTTC
CASSYYGPTGVYEQYF
>TRBJ2-7|.|many|15|TRBV20-1
TGCAGTGTCGAAAAGCGGCTAGCGACTACCTACGAGCAGTACTTC
CSVEKRLATTYEQYF
>TRBJ2-1|TRBD2|many|13|TRBV2
TGTGCCAGCGGGACTAGCGGGTACAATGAGCAGTTCTTC
CASGTSGYNEQFF
>TRBJ2-3|.|.|15|TRBV15
TGTGCCACCAGCAGAGGGTACAGAGACACAGATACGCAGTATTTT
CATSRGYRDTDTQYF
>TRBJ1-1|TRBD1|many|17|TRBV27
TGTGCCAGCAGTACCCCTGGGGGACAGGGGGTGAACACTGAAGCTTTCTTT
CASSTPGGQGVNTEAFF
>TRBJ1-2|TRBD1|many|15|TRBV7-6
TGTGCCAGCAGCTTACTAGAGGGGGCAAACTATGGCTACACCTTC
CASSLLEGANYGYTF
>TRBJ2-3|TRBD2|many|17|TRBV20-1
TGCAGTGCTATTAGTCGCGGCGGGAGGGATAGCACAGATACGCAGTATTTT
CSAISRGGRDSTDTQYF
>TRBJ2-3|.|many|13|TRBV5-1
TGCGCCAGCAGCTCAACACCAACAGATACGCAGTATTTT
CASSSTPTDTQYF
>TRBJ1-1|.|.|12|TRBV6-2/TRBV6-3
TGTGCCAGCAGTCTAGTGTACACTGAAGCTTTCTTT
CASSLVYTEAFF
>TRBJ2-5|TRBD1|.|16|TRBV5-1
TGCGCCAGCAGCCCGGGGACAGGGTCCTACCAAGAGACCCAGTACTTC
CASSPGTGSYQETQYF
>TRBJ2-7|TRBD2|many|13|TRBV29-1
TGCAGCATTTGGACTAGCGGACACTACGAGCAGTACTTC
CSIWTSGHYEQYF
>TRBJ2-3|TRBD1|.|15|TRBV4-3
TGCGCCAGCAGCTCTGGACAGGGAAGCACAGATACGCAGTATTTT
CASSSGQGSTDTQYF
>TRBJ2-3|TRBD2|many|17|TRBV7-2
TGTGCCAGCAGCCCCAGAGAGGGTAGCGGGAGCACAGATACGCAGTATTTT
CASSPREGSGSTDTQYF
>TRBJ2-1|.|many|16|TRBV11-2
TGTGCCAGCAGCTTTTTCCGGACAGTCTCCTACAATGAGCAGTTCTTC
CASSFFRTVSYNEQFF
>TRBJ1-2|.|few|14|TRBV4-1
TGCGCCAGCAGCCAAGATTCGGGGTACTATGGCTACACCTTC
CASSQDSGYYGYTF
>TRBJ1-1|TRBD1|many|14|TRBV6-1
TGTGCCAGCAGTGAGGACAGGGGGCGGACTGAAGCTTTCTTT
CASSEDRGRTEAFF